This T cell receptor (beta chain) was captured by sequencing in a study of blood T cell repertoires in COVID-19. CDR1 and CDR2 from the germline V gene are LNHDA and SQIVND (reference sequence). V was pared by 3 bases and J by 0 bases, with 3 bases of the junction left unmatched. This CDR3 has 16 residues. Only in-frame clones appear in the TCRdb table, and some are missing; sequencing was by immunoSEQ multiplex PCR. The data show 100,000 to 150,000 clones, around nine tenths seen once. The chain uses TRBV19 and TRBJ2-2, with 8 positions matching TRBD2. The clonotype was recovered from a woman between 65 and 79 years old with COVID-19, enrolled during active disease. Sequencing was done on a sample of peripheral blood. The CDR3 DNA sequence: TGTGCCAGTAGTATTCCGGGGGGGACGAACACCGGGGAGCTGTTTTTT. Translating it yields CASSIPGGTNTGELFF.